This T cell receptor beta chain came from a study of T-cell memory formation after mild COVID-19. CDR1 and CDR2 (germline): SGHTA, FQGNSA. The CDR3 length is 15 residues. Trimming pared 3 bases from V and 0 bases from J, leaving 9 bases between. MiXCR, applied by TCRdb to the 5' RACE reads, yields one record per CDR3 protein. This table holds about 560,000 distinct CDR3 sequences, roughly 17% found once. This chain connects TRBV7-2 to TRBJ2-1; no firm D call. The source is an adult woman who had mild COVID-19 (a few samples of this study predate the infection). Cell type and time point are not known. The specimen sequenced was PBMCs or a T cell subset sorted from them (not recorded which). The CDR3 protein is CASSFSFGSYNEQFF. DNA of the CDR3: TGTGCCAGCAGCTTTAGCTTTGGCTCCTACAATGAGCAGTTCTTC.